The 27 T cell receptor beta chains below come from one sample, sequenced in a study of blood T cell repertoires in COVID-19. TCRdb's copy holds only in-frame clones and misses some; the assay was immunoSEQ multiplex PCR. Of around 250,000 clones listed, 70% to 90% are singletons. Sample: PBMCs or T cells enriched from blood (not recorded which). The receptors derive from a woman aged 45-65 years who had recovered from COVID-19.

This clone showed up just a few times. V is TRBV5-4 and J is TRBJ1-6; perhaps TRBD1 as D (6 bases). Germline V gene sequence: CDR1 SGHNT, CDR2 YYREEE (reference sequence). The V gene lost 4 bases and the J gene lost 7 bases, with 21 bases spanning the gap. This CDR3 has 17 amino acids. For the CDR3, the DNA is TGTGCCAGCAGCCAGTGGGGGCCAGAGGACCTGAATTCACCCCTCCACTTT. Its protein is CASSQWGPEDLNSPLHF.

V and J are TRBV5-1 and TRBJ1-6; 7 bases match TRBD1. The CDR3 spans 15 residues. The germline V gene encodes CDR1 SGHRS and CDR2 YFSETQ. The J segment lost 7 bases and the V segment lost 4 bases, leaving 8 bases of the junction unmatched. The CDR3 DNA is TGCGCCAGCAGCGCCCTTGGGACAGACAATTCACCCCTCCACTTT. This sequence encodes CASSALGTDNSPLHF.

V gene TRBV20-1 combines with J gene TRBJ2-2; the D gene is possibly TRBD2 (5 bases). The V end lost 7 bases, the J end lost 6 bases, and 9 bases lay between the germline ends. CDR1 is DFQATT and CDR2 is SNEGSKA in the germline V gene (reference sequence). The CDR3 is 11 amino acids. CDR3 DNA: TGCAGTGTAGCGACTCCCGGGGAGCTGTTTTTT. Translation: CSVATPGELFF.

The V call is TRBV28, the J call TRBJ2-6, with D uncertain. CDR1 is MDHEN, CDR2 SYDVKM, per germline. Trimming removed 6 bases at V and 4 bases at J, with 16 bases between. There are 16 residues in the CDR3. The CDR3 loop is CASSPTSARGANVLTF. The CDR3 coding sequence is TGTGCCAGCAGCCCCACAAGCGCGAGGGGGGCCAACGTCCTGACTTTC.

This chain joins TRBV5-4 and TRBJ2-7, with 8 bases that match TRBD2. The CDR3 has 15 residues. V shed 0 bases, J shed 5 bases, and the junction held 7 bases outside the gene matches. In germline, CDR1 is SGHNT, CDR2 YYREEE (reference sequence). The CDR3 DNA sequence: TGTGCCAGCAGCTTGGATTCAGCGGGAGTCAACGAGCAGTACTTC. It translates to CASSLDSAGVNEQYF.

This rearrangement joins TRBV7-2 to TRBJ2-3; TRBD2 might be the D (6 bases). V lost 5 bases and J lost 5, with 11 bases in between. The germline V gene has CDR1 SGHTA and CDR2 FQGNSA. The CDR3 length is 13 residues. This CDR3 is CASSRLVKDTQYF. DNA for the CDR3: TGTGCCAGCAGCCGACTAGTCAAAGATACGCAGTATTTT. Full variable domain (missing parts from reference TRBV7-2 and TRBJ2-3): GAGVSQSPSNKVTEKGKDVELRCDPISGHTALYWYRQSLGQGLEFLIYFQGNSAPDKSGLPSDRFSAERTGGSVSTLTIQRTQQEDSAVYLCASSRLVKDTQYFGPGTRLTVL.

The chain carries TRBV12-3 or TRBV12-4 and TRBJ1-5; 7 positions match TRBD1. The CDR3 covers 13 residues. Germline trimming cut 6 bases from V and 3 bases from J; bases unmatched to any gene: 2. CDR3 DNA: TGTGCCAGCAGGGGACAGCACAATCAGCCCCAGCATTTT. Its translation: CASRGQHNQPQHF.

V is TRBV5-1 and J is TRBJ2-2; TRBD2 matches 9 bases. The CDR3 totals 15 residues. From germline, CDR1 is SGHRS and CDR2 YFSETQ. The ends lost 2 bases at V and 6 bases at J; junction bases unmatched: 5. The CDR3 protein is CASSLAGGRAGELFF. The CDR3 DNA sequence: TGCGCCAGCAGCTTAGCGGGAGGACGGGCCGGGGAGCTGTTTTTT.

The chain carries TRBV2 and TRBJ2-7, with 7 bases fitting TRBD2. V dropped 6 bases and J dropped 3; count of bases not matched to a gene: 8. CDR1 and CDR2 (germline): SNHLY, FYNNEI. This CDR3 has 14 amino acids. Written as DNA, the CDR3 is TGTGCCAGCAGCAGAAGCGGGAATGACTACGAGCAGTACTTC. Protein sequence: CASSRSGNDYEQYF.

This chain connects TRBV7-9 to TRBJ1-5; maybe TRBD1 (5 bases). Germline values: CDR1 SEHNR, CDR2 FQNEAQ (reference sequence). Trimming took 1 base from V and 4 from J, leaving 14 bases between them. The CDR3 runs 16 residues. The CDR3: CASSLEGIHGNQPQHF. CDR3 in DNA: TGTGCCAGCAGCTTAGAGGGGATCCATGGGAATCAGCCCCAGCATTTT. Variable domain in full (rest from reference TRBV7-9 and TRBJ1-5): DTGVSQNPRHKITKRGQNVTFRCDPISEHNRLYWYRQTLGQGPEFLTYFQNEAQLEKSRLLSDRFSAERPKGSFSTLEIQRTEQGDSAMYLCASSLEGIHGNQPQHFGDGTRLSIL.

The J gene is TRBJ1-2, the V gene TRBV9; D might be TRBD1 (5 bases). The CDR3 loop spans 13 amino acids. V dropped 2 bases and J dropped 4 bases, with 9 bases sitting between them. Germline assignment: CDR1 SGDLS and CDR2 YYNGEE. CDR3 coding DNA: TGTGCCAGCAGCGTGCAAGACAGCTATGGCTACACCTTC. This sequence encodes CASSVQDSYGYTF.

This clone appeared a single time. This sequence joins TRBV2 and TRBJ1-1; D remains unclear. Germline assignment: CDR1 SNHLY and CDR2 FYNNEI. The CDR3 sequence is 12 residues long. V was pared by 6 bases and J by 5 bases, with 10 bases between. CDR3 nucleotides: TGTGCCAGCAGGGGAAGGAGGACTGAAGCTTTCTTT. It yields the protein CASRGRRTEAFF.

This clone was seen a few times. The chain joins TRBV5-1 to TRBJ2-3, with 15 bases that match TRBD2. V lost 4 bases, J lost 4 bases, and 7 bases stayed unmatched. The V gene's germline CDR1 is SGHRS and CDR2 YFSETQ. The CDR3 is made up of 17 amino acids. CDR3 residues: CASSPAGTSGRSDTQYF. The CDR3 nucleotides read TGCGCCAGCAGCCCCGCCGGGACTAGCGGGAGGTCAGATACGCAGTATTTT.

This rearrangement joins TRBV2 to TRBJ2-7; D might be TRBD1 or TRBD2, each matching 9 bases. CDR1 is SNHLY and CDR2 is FYNNEI in the germline V gene. With 6 bases removed from V and 3 bases from J, the gap between germline ends came to 18 bases. The CDR3 loop spans 15 amino acids. The CDR3 coding sequence is TGTGCCAGCAGGGACAGGGGTAGCGGGAGCTACGAGCAGTACTTC. This translates into CASRDRGSGSYEQYF.

The chain has TRBV18 and TRBJ1-1; 7 bases line up with TRBD1. Germline V gene data show CDR1 as KGHSH and CDR2 as LQKENI. The CDR3 totals 15 residues. The V segment lost 1 base and the J segment 1 base; nucleotides outside the gene matches: 3. The CDR3 spells CASSPLGQQNTEAFF. DNA of the CDR3: TGTGCCAGCTCACCACTGGGACAGCAGAACACTGAAGCTTTCTTT.

CDR3 loop: CASSSPIALSYNEQFF. CDR3 coding DNA: TGTGCCAGCAGTTCCCCAATAGCGCTCTCCTACAATGAGCAGTTCTTC. This sequence joins TRBV6-5 and TRBJ2-1; D possibly corresponds to TRBD2 (5 bases). The germline V gene has CDR1 MNHEY and CDR2 SVGAGI. This CDR3 contains 16 residues. The V end lost 4 bases, the J end lost 0 bases, and 13 bases lay between the germline ends.

This CDR3 is CASSLELAGGPRYEQYF. The CDR3, as DNA: TGTGCCAGCAGTTTAGAGCTAGCGGGAGGGCCGAGGTACGAGCAGTACTTC. V and J are TRBV28 and TRBJ2-7; 12 bases match TRBD2. The trim removed 2 bases at V and 4 bases at J, leaving 9 bases unmatched. The CDR3 runs to 17 residues. The V gene's germline CDR1 is MDHEN and CDR2 SYDVKM. Full variable domain (rest looked up from reference TRBV28 and TRBJ2-7): DVKVTQSSRYLVKRTGEKVFLECVQDMDHENMFWYRQDPGLGLRLIYFSYDVKMKEKGDIPEGYSVSREKKERFSLILESASTNQTSMYLCASSLELAGGPRYEQYFGPGTRLTVT.

The rearrangement joins TRBV18 to TRBJ2-3; D perhaps matches TRBD2 (6 bases). Germline CDR1 and CDR2: KGHSH and LQKENI. This CDR3 is 14 amino acids long. V was cut by 8 bases and J by 3 bases, with 15 bases left in between. The chain's CDR3 is CASTPGLLTDTQYF. CDR3 DNA: TGTGCCAGCACTCCGGGACTTTTAACAGATACGCAGTATTTT.

This sequence joins TRBV9 and TRBJ2-1; the match to TRBD2 covers 8 bases. V lost 4 bases to trimming and J lost 8 bases; unmatched junction nucleotides: 8. Germline lookup yields CDR1 SGDLS and CDR2 YYNGEE. This CDR3 contains 14 residues. The CDR3 here is CASSLTGGHDEQFF. CDR3 DNA: TGTGCCAGCAGCCTAACGGGAGGGCACGATGAGCAGTTCTTC.

The chain combines TRBV9 with TRBJ1-2; 7 bases are shared with TRBD1. This CDR3 has 17 residues. Germline V lookup: CDR1 SGDLS, CDR2 YYNGEE. After removal of 4 bases from V and 0 bases from J, the junction contained 12 bases not matched to a gene. CDR3 residues: CASSPHVWTGTNYGYTF. CDR3 DNA: TGTGCCAGCAGCCCCCATGTATGGACAGGTACTAACTATGGCTACACCTTC.

CDR3 sequence (DNA): TGTGCCAGCTCACCAATAGAGTACGAGCAGTACTTC. Translated: CASSPIEYEQYF. The V gene is TRBV18, the J gene TRBJ2-7; no definite D call. Germline loops: CDR1 KGHSH, CDR2 LQKENI. This CDR3 has 12 amino acids. V gave up 2 bases and J gave up 4 bases, with 6 bases separating them.

This clone was counted once. The CDR3 sequence: CSVGQGKVYNEQFF. The CDR3 coding sequence is TGCAGCGTTGGACAGGGGAAAGTTTACAATGAGCAGTTCTTC. The chain employs TRBV29-1 and TRBJ2-1; 8 bases line up with TRBD1. Germline V gene sequence: CDR1 SQVTM, CDR2 ANQGSEA. Unmatched junction bases numbered 6, after V lost 4 bases and J lost 4 bases. This CDR3 has 14 amino acids.

This chain joins TRBV28 and TRBJ2-5; weak D call: TRBD2 (6 bases). Germline V gives CDR1 MDHEN, CDR2 SYDVKM. V was trimmed by 4 bases and J by 1 base, leaving 16 bases between them. The CDR3 is 16 amino acids. CDR3 sequence: CASSSYLGGPQETQYF. The CDR3 region has the DNA TGTGCCAGCAGTTCCTACTTGGGGGGACCCCAAGAGACCCAGTACTTC. The variable domain in full, completed from reference TRBV28 and TRBJ2-5, reads DVKVTQSSRYLVKRTGEKVFLECVQDMDHENMFWYRQDPGLGLRLIYFSYDVKMKEKGDIPEGYSVSREKKERFSLILESASTNQTSMYLCASSSYLGGPQETQYFGPGTRLLVL.

This clone appeared once. This chain uses TRBV12-3 or TRBV12-4 with TRBJ1-2, with D uncertain. The V and J ends lost 7 bases and 3 bases respectively, with 9 bases between them. The CDR3 is 12 amino acids. CDR3 in amino acids: CASKEGDYGYTF. The DNA for the CDR3 is TGTGCCAGCAAAGAGGGTGACTATGGCTACACCTTC.

This CDR3 reads CASSRTLNVYEQYF. The CDR3 coding sequence is TGTGCCAGCAGTCGTACCCTAAACGTCTACGAGCAGTACTTC. The V and J genes are TRBV6-5 and TRBJ2-7; D is unclear. V was shortened by 5 bases and J by 3 bases, with 14 bases between the two germline ends. CDR1 is MNHEY and CDR2 is SVGAGI in the germline V gene. This CDR3 has 14 amino acids.

This clone has a handful of counts. The chain employs TRBV28 and TRBJ1-4; D unclear. V was clipped by 6 bases and J by 5 bases, with 13 bases between them. This CDR3 spans 14 amino acids. The germline V gene has CDR1 MDHEN and CDR2 SYDVKM. CDR3: CASRRQTLNEKLFF. The CDR3 nucleotides read TGTGCCAGCAGACGCCAGACTCTCAATGAAAAACTGTTTTTT.

This chain connects TRBV7-3 to TRBJ1-2, with 12 bases fitting TRBD1. The germline gives CDR1 SGHTA, CDR2 FQGTGA. The V gene end was trimmed by 5 bases and the J gene end by 8 bases; junction bases not matched to a gene: 9. The length of the CDR3 is 15 residues. CDR3: CASSLEGQGAGGYTF. The CDR3, as DNA: TGTGCCAGCAGCCTGGAGGGACAGGGGGCGGGAGGCTACACCTTC.